The clone carrying this TCR beta chain was seen once. The record originates from a study of control samples from healthy donors and cancer patients. V dropped 2 bases and J dropped 4; count of bases not matched to a gene: 4. Germline V gene sequence: CDR1 MNHEY, CDR2 SVGEGT. The CDR3 spans 16 residues. Libraries were prepared by immunoSEQ multiplex PCR; TCRdb keeps only in-frame clonotypes and omits some of them. The top ten hold about 2% of the sample, which has 95,000 to 100,000 clones, 82% seen once. This sequence joins TRBV6-2 or TRBV6-3 and TRBJ2-1, with 11 bases aligning to TRBD2. Input material: blood. This TCR was recovered from a man aged 60 to 69 in good health. In DNA, the CDR3 is TGTGCCAGCAGTTACCTGGGACTAGCGGCTTACAATGAGCAGTTCTTC. Protein product: CASSYLGLAAYNEQFF.